The 25 T cell receptor beta chains in this list originate from one sample, sequenced in a study of cytomegalovirus exposure and HLA in healthy donors. PCR primers comprised 60 Vbeta and 13 Jbeta primers. Some clones are missing from TCRdb's copy, which holds only in-frame ones; the method was immunoSEQ multiplex PCR. The table lists a few hundred thousand clones, approximately 70% of them singletons. The specimen sequenced was PBMCs. These receptors were obtained from a young woman in good health and CMV-seronegative.

This clone was seen only a few times. This chain joins TRBV19 and TRBJ1-1; no clear D gene. This CDR3 comprises 13 residues. The V gene lost 4 bases and the J gene lost 4 bases, with 10 bases spanning the gap. Germline CDR1 reads LNHDA; CDR2 reads SQIVND (reference sequence). The CDR3 DNA follows: TGTGCCAGTAGTACACTCGGACTCACTGAAGCTTTCTTT. Translated, it gives CASSTLGLTEAFF.

This clone was seen only a few times. The V call is TRBV9, the J call TRBJ1-2, with TRBD1 as a possible D gene (5 bases). CDR3 length: 15 residues. Germline CDR1 and CDR2: SGDLS and YYNGEE. The V gene lost 0 bases and the J gene lost 3 bases, with 12 bases spanning the gap. The DNA for the CDR3 is TGTGCCAGCAGCGTAGGGGCGGGACCCGACTATGGCTACACCTTC. Translating gives CASSVGAGPDYGYTF.

This chain links TRBV18 with TRBJ2-1, with 8 bases matching TRBD1. J lost 12 bases, V lost 3 bases, and 16 bases had no gene match. Germline CDR1 and CDR2: KGHSH and LQKENI. The CDR3 totals 16 residues. CDR3 DNA: TGTGCCAGCTCACCCCATCCCCCAGGACAGGGCCTTGGGCAGTTCTTC. It is translated as CASSPHPPGQGLGQFF. Full variable domain (remainder filled in from reference TRBV18 and TRBJ2-1): NAGVMQNPRHLVRRRGQEARLRCSPMKGHSHVYWYRQLPEEGLKFMVYLQKENIIDESGMPKERFSAEFPKEGPSILRIQQVVRGDSAAYFCASSPHPPGQGLGQFFGPGTRLTVL.

This clone turned up a few times. This chain joins TRBV7-2 and TRBJ2-5; D is ambiguous. Germline CDR1 is SGHTA and CDR2 is FQGNSA. This CDR3 has 12 residues. V dropped 5 bases and J dropped 4 bases, with 8 bases sitting between them. CDR3: CASSQNRETQYF. DNA for the CDR3: TGTGCCAGCAGCCAAAACAGAGAGACCCAGTACTTC.

This chain connects TRBV5-1 to TRBJ2-3; 9 nucleotides match TRBD2. Germline V gives CDR1 SGHRS, CDR2 YFSETQ. V was clipped by 5 bases and J by 6 bases; unmatched bases: 7. The length of the CDR3 is 14 residues. The CDR3 coding sequence is TGCGCCAGCAGTCGAGGACTAGCGACGGATACGCAGTATTTT. Translated, it gives CASSRGLATDTQYF.

CDR3 DNA: TGTGCCAGTAGTCGTTTCGACAGGGGTAGCAATCAGCCCCAGCATTTT. Its translation is CASSRFDRGSNQPQHF. The rearrangement joins TRBV19 to TRBJ1-5, with 8 positions matching TRBD1. CDR1 and CDR2 (germline): LNHDA, SQIVND (reference sequence). CDR3 size: 16 residues. V shed 5 bases, J shed 0 bases, and the junction held 6 bases outside the gene matches.

In regard to this clone: The sample has other DNA sequences that encode this CDR3 too. The rearrangement joins TRBV6-5 to TRBJ1-1; no clear D gene. Per germline, CDR1 MNHEY and CDR2 SVGAGI. V gave up 0 bases and J gave up 5 bases, with 7 bases separating them. CDR3 length equals 13 residues. The CDR3 sequence is CASSYSRVTEAFF. The CDR3 region has the DNA TGTGCCAGCAGTTACTCGAGGGTTACTGAAGCTTTCTTT.

The CDR3 bases are TGTGCCAGCAGCTTCGGCGGGGCCCCTAGCACAGATACGCAGTATTTT. Residues: CASSFGGAPSTDTQYF. This chain joins TRBV7-3 and TRBJ2-3, with D perhaps matching TRBD2 (6 bases). Trimming took 3 bases from V and 0 from J, leaving 13 bases between them. The CDR3 contains 16 residues. The germline V gene encodes CDR1 SGHTA and CDR2 FQGTGA.

The rearrangement links TRBV19 to TRBJ2-7; maybe TRBD2 (6 bases). The CDR3 is 15 amino acids. Deletions cut 4 bases from V and 0 bases from J, with 13 bases between. Germline CDR1 is LNHDA and CDR2 is SQIVND (reference sequence). The chain's CDR3 is CASSTRDSRSYEQYF. CDR3 DNA sequence: TGTGCCAGTAGTACCCGGGACTCCCGCTCCTACGAGCAGTACTTC.

The J gene is TRBJ2-7, the V gene TRBV6-6; TRBD1 matches at 9 bases. Germline V lookup: CDR1 MNHNY, CDR2 SVGAGI (reference sequence). The V and J ends lost 7 bases and 6 bases, in that order; junction bases with no gene match: 7. The CDR3 is 13 residues long. For the CDR3, the DNA is TGTGCCAGCACCCAGGGACAGGGATCCGAGCAGTACTTC. It encodes CASTQGQGSEQYF.

In DNA, the CDR3 is TGTGCCAGCAGTTCGAATCTGGGACAGGTTTATGGCTACACCTTC. It encodes CASSSNLGQVYGYTF. The gene calls are TRBV6-5 and TRBJ1-2, with 8 nucleotides matching TRBD1. Germline values: CDR1 MNHEY, CDR2 SVGAGI. The V and J ends lost 4 bases and 5 bases, in that order; junction bases with no gene match: 9. The CDR3 consists of 15 residues.

This chain joins TRBV21-1 and TRBJ1-5. TRBV21-1 is deemed a pseudogene. This CDR3 has 14 residues. The CDR3 here is CASSRPCRDQPQHF. The CDR3 bases are TGTGCCAGCAGCCGACCCTGCCGGGATCAGCCCCAGCATTTT.

The genes are TRBV19 and TRBJ2-7; D is unclear. This CDR3 comprises 12 residues. V dropped 3 bases and J dropped 7 bases, with 10 bases sitting between them. CDR1 and CDR2 from the germline V gene are LNHDA and SQIVND (reference sequence). CDR3 bases: TGTGCCAGTAGTATCCCGGGTGGAGAGCAGTACTTC. Its protein is CASSIPGGEQYF.

This clone was seen just once. The V and J genes are TRBV2 and TRBJ2-1; a possible D gene is TRBD1 (5 bases). CDR1 SNHLY and CDR2 FYNNEI come from the germline V gene. V shed 7 bases and J shed 6 bases, with 19 bases lying between them. The CDR3 has 15 amino acids. CDR3 protein: CASIFLAAGSNEQFF. The CDR3 nucleotides are TGTGCCAGCATTTTCTTGGCGGCAGGGTCCAATGAGCAGTTCTTC.

Comment on this clone: The junction departs from the called germline gene at one end, perhaps through a read error. Here the CDR3 DNA reads TGTGCCGGTAGAGGTTCCGGGACAGGGATCTCGGGGGAGGTGGATTCACCCCTCCACTTT. Protein product: CAGRGSGTGISGEVDSPLHF. The chain recombines TRBV19 with TRBJ1-6; TRBD1 aligns across 9 bases. Germline V CDR1 and CDR2: LNHDA, SQIVND (reference sequence). The CDR3 contains 20 residues.

The chain recombines TRBV5-1 with TRBJ1-1, with 10 bases aligning to TRBD1. CDR3 length: 15 residues. V lost 4 bases, J lost 7 bases, and 10 bases stayed unmatched. The germline CDR1 and CDR2 sequences are SGHRS and YFSETQ. For the CDR3, the DNA is TGCGCCAGCAGCCCCCGGGACAGGGGAGGTGGTGAAGCTTTCTTT. Protein product: CASSPRDRGGGEAFF.

This clone was counted a few times. Additional DNA sequences in this sample encode the identical CDR3. The V and J genes are TRBV7-2 and TRBJ2-7; 13 nucleotides agree with TRBD2. Looked up from germline, CDR1 is SGHTA and CDR2 is FQGNSA. J lost 7 bases, V lost 5 bases, and 8 bases had no gene match. This CDR3 is built from 15 residues. CDR3 sequence (DNA): TGTGCCAGCAGCGTAGGACTAGCGGGAGAATATGAGCAGTACTTC. This encodes CASSVGLAGEYEQYF.

A single count supports this clone. The genes are TRBV6-5 and TRBJ1-1; 7 bases match TRBD1. The CDR3 has 13 amino acids. Germline trimming cut 9 bases from V and 5 bases from J; bases unmatched to any gene: 9. CDR1 is MNHEY and CDR2 is SVGAGI in the germline V gene. The CDR3 nucleotides read TGTGCCAGAAGGGACGACAGGGCTACTGAAGCTTTCTTT. Its protein product is CARRDDRATEAFF.

The chain couples TRBV7-6 to TRBJ1-5; D not certain. The germline V and J ends were trimmed by 2 bases and 4 bases, with 3 bases remaining between them. Germline CDR1 SGHVS, CDR2 FNYEAQ. This CDR3 region has 12 residues. The CDR3 coding sequence is TGTGCCAGCAGCTTACCGAATCAGCCCCAGCATTTT. Translated, it gives CASSLPNQPQHF.

This chain links TRBV5-1 with TRBJ2-7; 12 bases match TRBD1. The CDR3 loop spans 16 amino acids. The V gene end was trimmed by 0 bases and the J gene end by 4 bases; junction bases not matched to a gene: 5. Germline assignment: CDR1 SGHRS and CDR2 YFSETQ. CDR3 DNA: TGCGCCAGCAGCTTGGCGGGGACAGGGGGCGTATACGAGCAGTACTTC. Protein product: CASSLAGTGGVYEQYF.

The rearrangement uses TRBV6-6 and TRBJ1-1; 8 positions match TRBD1. With V trimmed by 5 bases and J by 4 bases, 12 bases remained unmatched. The CDR3 length is 16 residues. CDR1 and CDR2 from the germline V gene are MNHNY and SVGAGI (reference sequence). CDR3 loop: CASSGDFGQGGTEAFF. CDR3 coding DNA: TGTGCCAGCAGTGGAGATTTTGGACAGGGCGGCACTGAAGCTTTCTTT.

V gene TRBV6-1 combines with J gene TRBJ1-5; D call uncertain. There are 15 residues in the CDR3. Germline CDR1 is MNHNS and CDR2 is SASEGT. V gave up 6 bases and J gave up 4 bases, with 16 bases separating them. The CDR3 DNA is TGTGCCAGCAGGGGAAGGGTCTCGGGGAATCAGCCCCAGCATTTT. Amino acid sequence: CASRGRVSGNQPQHF.

The J gene is TRBJ2-3, the V gene TRBV11-3; D is unresolved. The CDR3 is 14 residues long. Germline assignment: CDR1 SGHNT and CDR2 YENEEA. V was shortened by 7 bases and J by 0 bases, with 11 bases between the two germline ends. The CDR3 spells CASNFVVSTDTQYF. CDR3 DNA: TGTGCCAGCAACTTCGTAGTTAGCACAGATACGCAGTATTTT. Full variable domain (remainder filled in from reference TRBV11-3 and TRBJ2-3): EAGVVQSPRYKIIEKKQPVAFWCNPISGHNTLYWYLQNLGQGPELLIRYENEEAVDDSQLPKDRFSAERLKGVDSTLKIQPAELGDSAVYLCASNFVVSTDTQYFGPGTRLTVL.

This clone is a singleton in its sample. The genes are TRBV19 and TRBJ1-2; D is ambiguous. Germline values: CDR1 LNHDA, CDR2 SQIVND (reference sequence). Trimming took off 0 bases at V and 0 bases at J, with 11 bases between the two ends. The CDR3 contains 16 residues. The CDR3 spells CASSIEAGSPNYGYTF. The CDR3 DNA follows: TGTGCCAGTAGTATAGAGGCGGGGTCCCCTAACTATGGCTACACCTTC. The full variable domain, with the rest looked up from reference TRBV19 and TRBJ1-2, is DGGITQSPKYLFRKEGQNVTLSCEQNLNHDAMYWYRQDPGQGLRLIYYSQIVNDFQKGDIAEGYSVSREKKESFPLTVTSAQKNPTAFYLCASSIEAGSPNYGYTFGSGTRLTVV.

The rearrangement joins TRBV7-3 to TRBJ2-1; 8 bases agree with TRBD2. Germline values: CDR1 SGHTA, CDR2 FQGTGA. CDR3 length: 18 amino acids. The ends lost 5 bases at V and 2 bases at J; junction bases unmatched: 14. CDR3 region: CASSVKGGRTSPYNEQFF. For the CDR3, the DNA is TGTGCCAGCAGCGTAAAGGGGGGGAGGACTAGCCCCTACAATGAGCAGTTCTTC.